This T cell receptor (beta chain) was recorded in a study of T cell responses to AZD1222 COVID-19 vaccine. General study results and limits: There were mostly white British donors and more females than males, and clonal diversity was possibly underestimated. Only a handful of AZD1222 recipients were seropositive at baseline. Recipients of two AZD1222 doses showed rising Spike-specific TCR breadth and depth. Spike as a whole was targeted by vaccine-associated CD4 TCRs, dominant at 160-218 and 743-854.

Trimming removed 1 base at V and 8 bases at J, with 5 bases between. The CDR3 sequence is 11 residues long. Germline V gives CDR1 SGHDN, CDR2 FVKESK. This clone was detected once. Its specificity is not known. This same CDR3 is encoded by further DNA sequences in the sample. Assay: immunoSEQ multiplex PCR; the TCRdb copy retains only in-frame clones and omits some. The sample has 130,000 or so clones; 93% are singletons. This TCR was sampled from an adult in good health. Source: peripheral blood, taken on day 0 of AZD1222 vaccination. This chain joins TRBV14 and TRBJ1-1; a weak D match, TRBD1 (5 bases). CDR3 nucleotides: TGTGCCAGCAGCCAAGGGACAGAAGCTTTCTTT. This codes for CASSQGTEAFF.